This TCR beta chain was identified during a study of blood T cell repertoires in COVID-19. The CDR3 sequence is 13 residues long. With 1 base removed from V and 3 bases from J, the gap between germline ends came to 6 bases. The V gene's germline CDR1 is MNHEY and CDR2 SVGEGT. The repertoire was sequenced with immunoSEQ multiplex PCR; TCRdb's copy has only in-frame clones and lacks some. Among around 260,000 clones listed, around 84% were seen once. The receptor's source is a woman aged 60 to 75 with COVID-19, enrolled during active disease. The genes are TRBV6-2 or TRBV6-3 and TRBJ1-2; D is uncertain. The sample was peripheral blood. For the CDR3, the DNA is TGTGCCAGCAGTTACTTCGAGCACTATGGCTACACCTTC. This codes for CASSYFEHYGYTF.